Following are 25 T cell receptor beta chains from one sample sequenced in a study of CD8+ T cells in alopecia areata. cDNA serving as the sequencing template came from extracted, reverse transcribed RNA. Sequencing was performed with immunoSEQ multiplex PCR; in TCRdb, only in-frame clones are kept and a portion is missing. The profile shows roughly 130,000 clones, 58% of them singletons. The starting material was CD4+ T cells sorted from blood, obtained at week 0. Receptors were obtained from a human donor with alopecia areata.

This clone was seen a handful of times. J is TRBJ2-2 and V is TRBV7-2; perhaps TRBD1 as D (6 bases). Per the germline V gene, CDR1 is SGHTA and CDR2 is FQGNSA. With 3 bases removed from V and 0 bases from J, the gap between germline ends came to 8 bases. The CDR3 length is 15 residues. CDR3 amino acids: CASSFGGPNTGELFF. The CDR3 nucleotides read TGTGCCAGCAGCTTTGGGGGCCCGAACACCGGGGAGCTGTTTTTT.

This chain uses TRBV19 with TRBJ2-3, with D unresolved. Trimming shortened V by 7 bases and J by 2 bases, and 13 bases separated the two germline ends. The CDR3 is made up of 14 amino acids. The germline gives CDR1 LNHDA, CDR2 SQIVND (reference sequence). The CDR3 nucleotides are TGTGCCAGTAAGAACACGGCTAACACAGATACGCAGTATTTT. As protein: CASKNTANTDTQYF.

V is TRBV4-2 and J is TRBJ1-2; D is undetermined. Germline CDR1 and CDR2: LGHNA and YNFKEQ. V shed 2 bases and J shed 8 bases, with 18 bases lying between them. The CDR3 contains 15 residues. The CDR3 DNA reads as TGTGCCAGCAGCCAACCAGGAAGAGAGGAGGGAGGCTACACCTTC. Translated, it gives CASSQPGREEGGYTF.

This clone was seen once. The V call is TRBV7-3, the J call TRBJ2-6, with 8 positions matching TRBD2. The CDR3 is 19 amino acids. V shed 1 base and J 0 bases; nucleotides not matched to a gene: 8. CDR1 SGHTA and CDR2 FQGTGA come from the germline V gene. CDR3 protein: CASSLNRQAGGSGANVLTF. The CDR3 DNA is TGTGCCAGCAGCTTAAATCGTCAGGCGGGGGGCTCTGGGGCCAACGTCCTGACTTTC.

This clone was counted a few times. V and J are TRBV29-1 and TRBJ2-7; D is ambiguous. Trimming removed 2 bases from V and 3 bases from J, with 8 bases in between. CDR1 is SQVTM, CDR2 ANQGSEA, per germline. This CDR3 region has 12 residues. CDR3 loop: CSVEIEYYEQYF. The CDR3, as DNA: TGCAGCGTTGAAATAGAATACTACGAGCAGTACTTC.

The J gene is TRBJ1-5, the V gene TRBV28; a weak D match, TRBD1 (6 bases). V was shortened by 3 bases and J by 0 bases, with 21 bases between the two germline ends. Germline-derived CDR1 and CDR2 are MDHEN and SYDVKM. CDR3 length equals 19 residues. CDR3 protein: CASSFRTALTLYSNQPQHF. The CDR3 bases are TGTGCCAGCAGTTTCCGGACAGCCCTCACCCTTTATAGCAATCAGCCCCAGCATTTT.

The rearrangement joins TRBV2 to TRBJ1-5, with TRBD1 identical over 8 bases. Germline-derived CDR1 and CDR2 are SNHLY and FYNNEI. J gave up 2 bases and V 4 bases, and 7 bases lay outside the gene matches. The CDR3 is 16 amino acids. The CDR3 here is CASSVDRGIGNQPQHF. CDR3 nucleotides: TGTGCCAGCAGTGTTGACAGGGGAATCGGCAATCAGCCCCAGCATTTT.

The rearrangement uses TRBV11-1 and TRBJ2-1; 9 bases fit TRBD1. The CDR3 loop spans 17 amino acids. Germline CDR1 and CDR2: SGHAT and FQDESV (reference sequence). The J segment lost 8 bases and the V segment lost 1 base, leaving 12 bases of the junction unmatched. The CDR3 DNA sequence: TGTGCCAGCAGCTTAGATGTCGGGACAGGGAGTCGTGATGAGCAGTTCTTC. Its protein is CASSLDVGTGSRDEQFF.

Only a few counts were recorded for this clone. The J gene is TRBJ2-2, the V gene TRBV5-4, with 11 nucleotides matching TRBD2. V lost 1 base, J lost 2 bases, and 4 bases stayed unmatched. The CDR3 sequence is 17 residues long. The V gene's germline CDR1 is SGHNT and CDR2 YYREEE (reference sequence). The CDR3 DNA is TGTGCCAGCAGCTTGTTCCTAGCGGGGGGAAACACCGGGGAGCTGTTTTTT. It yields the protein CASSLFLAGGNTGELFF.

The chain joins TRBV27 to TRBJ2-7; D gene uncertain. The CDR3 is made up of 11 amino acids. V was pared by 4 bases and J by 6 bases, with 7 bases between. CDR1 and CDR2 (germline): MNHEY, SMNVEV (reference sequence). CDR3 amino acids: CASSSAIEQYF. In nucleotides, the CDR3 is TGTGCCAGCAGTTCCGCGATCGAGCAGTACTTC.

As DNA, the CDR3 is TGTGCCAGCTCCACCGGACAGGAGTATGGCTACACCTTC. Translating it yields CASSTGQEYGYTF. The chain recombines TRBV18 with TRBJ1-2; 7 bases map to TRBD1. Germline CDR1 reads KGHSH; CDR2 reads LQKENI. The CDR3 runs to 13 residues. V was clipped by 6 bases and J by 5 bases; unmatched bases: 6.

CDR3 amino acids: CASSLAPQGLIETQYF. The CDR3 DNA follows: TGCGCCAGCAGCTTGGCCCCTCAGGGACTGATTGAGACCCAGTACTTC. This chain joins TRBV5-1 and TRBJ2-5, with a tentative D call TRBD2 (6 bases). The CDR3 sequence is 16 residues long. The V end was cut by 0 bases, the J end by 5 bases, with 17 bases between. Germline CDR1 and CDR2: SGHRS and YFSETQ.

CDR3 sequence: CASSLQTFYNEQFF. CDR3 DNA sequence: TGTGCCAGCAGCTTGCAGACCTTTTACAATGAGCAGTTCTTC. The chain employs TRBV5-8 and TRBJ2-1; the D is unclear. Per germline, CDR1 SGHTS and CDR2 YDEGEE. V dropped 1 base and J dropped 4 bases, with 9 bases sitting between them. The CDR3 is 14 residues long.

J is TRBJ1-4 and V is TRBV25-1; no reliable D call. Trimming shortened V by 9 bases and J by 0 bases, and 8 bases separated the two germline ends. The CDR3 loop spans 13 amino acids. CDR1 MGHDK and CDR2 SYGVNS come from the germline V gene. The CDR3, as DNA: TGTGCCAGTACCGGTGCAACTAATGAAAAACTGTTTTTT. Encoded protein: CASTGATNEKLFF.

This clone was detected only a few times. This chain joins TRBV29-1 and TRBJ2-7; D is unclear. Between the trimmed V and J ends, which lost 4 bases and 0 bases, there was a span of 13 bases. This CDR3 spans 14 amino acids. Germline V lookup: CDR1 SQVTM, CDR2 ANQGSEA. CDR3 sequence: CSVVVQLNSYEQYF. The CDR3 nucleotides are TGCAGCGTTGTAGTACAGTTAAACTCCTACGAGCAGTACTTC.

CDR3 residues: CASSLRAEGDYGYTF. For the CDR3, the DNA is TGTGCCAGCAGCTTGAGGGCGGAGGGGGACTATGGCTACACCTTC. This rearrangement joins TRBV5-4 to TRBJ1-2, with D perhaps TRBD1 (6 bases). The CDR3 extends over 15 amino acids. Trimming took 1 base from V and 3 from J, leaving 13 bases between them. Per the germline V gene, CDR1 is SGHNT and CDR2 is YYREEE (reference sequence).

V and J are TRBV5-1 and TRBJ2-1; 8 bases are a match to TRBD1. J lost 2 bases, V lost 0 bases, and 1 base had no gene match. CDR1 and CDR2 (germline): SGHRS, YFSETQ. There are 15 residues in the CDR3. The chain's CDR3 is CASSLGQGPYNEQFF. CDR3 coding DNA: TGCGCCAGCAGCTTGGGACAGGGGCCCTACAATGAGCAGTTCTTC.

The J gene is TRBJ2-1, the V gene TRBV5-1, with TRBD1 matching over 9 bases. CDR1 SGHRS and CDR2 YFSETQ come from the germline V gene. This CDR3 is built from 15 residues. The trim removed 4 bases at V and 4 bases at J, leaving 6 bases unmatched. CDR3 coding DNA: TGCGCCAGCAGCCCGGGGACAGGGATATACAATGAGCAGTTCTTC. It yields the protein CASSPGTGIYNEQFF.

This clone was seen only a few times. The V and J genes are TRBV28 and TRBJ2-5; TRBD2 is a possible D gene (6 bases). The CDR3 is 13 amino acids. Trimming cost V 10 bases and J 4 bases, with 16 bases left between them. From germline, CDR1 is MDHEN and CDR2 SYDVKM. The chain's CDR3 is CATETSMGETQYF. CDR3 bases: TGTGCCACCGAGACTAGTATGGGAGAGACCCAGTACTTC.

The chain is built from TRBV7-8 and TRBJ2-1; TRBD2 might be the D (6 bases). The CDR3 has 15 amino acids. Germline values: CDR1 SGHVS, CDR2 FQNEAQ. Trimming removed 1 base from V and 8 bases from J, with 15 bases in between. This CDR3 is CASSLVSGVAYEQFF. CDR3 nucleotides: TGTGCCAGCAGCTTAGTTTCGGGAGTCGCCTATGAGCAGTTCTTC.

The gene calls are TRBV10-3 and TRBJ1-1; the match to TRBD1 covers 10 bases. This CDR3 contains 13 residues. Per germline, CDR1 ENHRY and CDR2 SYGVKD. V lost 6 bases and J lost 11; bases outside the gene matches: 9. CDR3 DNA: TGTGCCATCAGGGGGGACAGGGGAAGGGTGGCTTTCTTT. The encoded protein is CAIRGDRGRVAFF.

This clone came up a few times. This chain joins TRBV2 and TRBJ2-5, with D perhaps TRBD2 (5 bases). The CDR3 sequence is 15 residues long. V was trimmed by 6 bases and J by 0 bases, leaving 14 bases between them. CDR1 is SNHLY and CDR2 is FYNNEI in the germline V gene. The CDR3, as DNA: TGTGCCAGCAGACGCTGGACTGGGGACCAAGAGACCCAGTACTTC. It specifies CASRRWTGDQETQYF.

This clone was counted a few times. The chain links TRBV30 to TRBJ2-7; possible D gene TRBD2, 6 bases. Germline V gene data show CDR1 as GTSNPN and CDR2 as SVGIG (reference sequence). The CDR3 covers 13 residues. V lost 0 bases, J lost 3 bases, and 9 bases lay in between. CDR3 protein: CAWSVRGSYEQYF. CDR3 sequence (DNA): TGTGCCTGGAGTGTACGGGGGAGCTACGAGCAGTACTTC.

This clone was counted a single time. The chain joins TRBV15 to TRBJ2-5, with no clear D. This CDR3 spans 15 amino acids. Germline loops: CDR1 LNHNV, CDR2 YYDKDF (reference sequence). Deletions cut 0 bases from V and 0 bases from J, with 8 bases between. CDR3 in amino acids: CATSREDGYQETQYF. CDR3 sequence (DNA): TGTGCCACCAGCAGAGAGGACGGGTACCAAGAGACCCAGTACTTC.

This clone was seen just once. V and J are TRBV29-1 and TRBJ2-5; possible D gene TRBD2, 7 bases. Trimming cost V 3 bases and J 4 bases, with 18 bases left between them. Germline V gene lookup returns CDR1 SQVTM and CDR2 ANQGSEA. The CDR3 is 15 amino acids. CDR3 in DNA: TGCAGCGTTGAGTTGCAAGGGGGGGCTGGAGAGACCCAGTACTTC. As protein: CSVELQGGAGETQYF.